The rows below give T cell receptor beta chains drawn from one sample of a study of spatial heterogeneity in lung cancer. From the 5' RACE reads, TCRdb called clonotypes with MiXCR, one entry per CDR3 protein. The sample consists of roughly 120,000 distinct CDR3 sequences, 10% to 15% of them appearing once. Sequences were derived from PBMCs, sampled at follow-up. The origin of the receptors is a male donor with early-stage non-small cell lung cancer. The conserved cysteine and the conserved F or W are not part of the CDR3 here.

v_call | cdr3_aa
TRBV10-3 | AISGGKSYGYT
TRBV19 | ASTGVFTRQGGSYT
TRBV10-3 | AISDPKTGNYGYT
TRBV2 | ASSVDRGAYNEQF
TRBV7-2 | ASSFTSGTSYEQY
TRBV11-2 | ASSLKTSGGYEQY
TRBV7-9 | ASSVPLDRSSYNSPLH
TRBV29-1 | SVATNTEAF
TRBV18 | ASSPRDEQF
TRBV29-1 | SVRTGRTEAF
TRBV6-5 | ASSTHQGHYGYT
TRBV20-1 | SAREGGVDYNEQF
TRBV6-1 | ASRTGIASPYNEQF
TRBV10-2 | ASKALGETQY
TRBV20-1 | SARVRTGTGNTIY
TRBV7-9 | ASSPRRGITSGGEETQY
TRBV2 | ASSQPGTGNSPLH
TRBV27 | ASRPRTLGRQGVSREPLH
TRBV12-3/TRBV12-4 | ASSLTETQY
TRBV29-1 | SVGETGRGNTIY
TRBV6-5 | ASRPDRGQGQPQH
TRBV5-1 | ASSLGMAGELF
TRBV7-2 | ASSSGRVQGGYT
TRBV7-2 | ASSFVSLGQNIQY
TRBV29-1 | SVGRQGPGANVLT
TRBV25-1 | ASSGRSYEQY
TRBV7-9 | ASSLRRDTREKLF
TRBV20-1 | SASRTGLTSGANVLT
TRBV5-1 | ASSSQDKRDTQY
TRBV5-6 | ASSVGQGNQPQH
TRBV20-1 | SASGGSTSTDTQY
TRBV4-3 | ASSLRQGSGANVLT
TRBV10-1 | ASSEEPAGGPGTGELF
TRBV3-1 | ASSQLGPSTDTQY
TRBV28 | ASSSQGWNGYT
TRBV9 | ASSVAAGGTDTQY